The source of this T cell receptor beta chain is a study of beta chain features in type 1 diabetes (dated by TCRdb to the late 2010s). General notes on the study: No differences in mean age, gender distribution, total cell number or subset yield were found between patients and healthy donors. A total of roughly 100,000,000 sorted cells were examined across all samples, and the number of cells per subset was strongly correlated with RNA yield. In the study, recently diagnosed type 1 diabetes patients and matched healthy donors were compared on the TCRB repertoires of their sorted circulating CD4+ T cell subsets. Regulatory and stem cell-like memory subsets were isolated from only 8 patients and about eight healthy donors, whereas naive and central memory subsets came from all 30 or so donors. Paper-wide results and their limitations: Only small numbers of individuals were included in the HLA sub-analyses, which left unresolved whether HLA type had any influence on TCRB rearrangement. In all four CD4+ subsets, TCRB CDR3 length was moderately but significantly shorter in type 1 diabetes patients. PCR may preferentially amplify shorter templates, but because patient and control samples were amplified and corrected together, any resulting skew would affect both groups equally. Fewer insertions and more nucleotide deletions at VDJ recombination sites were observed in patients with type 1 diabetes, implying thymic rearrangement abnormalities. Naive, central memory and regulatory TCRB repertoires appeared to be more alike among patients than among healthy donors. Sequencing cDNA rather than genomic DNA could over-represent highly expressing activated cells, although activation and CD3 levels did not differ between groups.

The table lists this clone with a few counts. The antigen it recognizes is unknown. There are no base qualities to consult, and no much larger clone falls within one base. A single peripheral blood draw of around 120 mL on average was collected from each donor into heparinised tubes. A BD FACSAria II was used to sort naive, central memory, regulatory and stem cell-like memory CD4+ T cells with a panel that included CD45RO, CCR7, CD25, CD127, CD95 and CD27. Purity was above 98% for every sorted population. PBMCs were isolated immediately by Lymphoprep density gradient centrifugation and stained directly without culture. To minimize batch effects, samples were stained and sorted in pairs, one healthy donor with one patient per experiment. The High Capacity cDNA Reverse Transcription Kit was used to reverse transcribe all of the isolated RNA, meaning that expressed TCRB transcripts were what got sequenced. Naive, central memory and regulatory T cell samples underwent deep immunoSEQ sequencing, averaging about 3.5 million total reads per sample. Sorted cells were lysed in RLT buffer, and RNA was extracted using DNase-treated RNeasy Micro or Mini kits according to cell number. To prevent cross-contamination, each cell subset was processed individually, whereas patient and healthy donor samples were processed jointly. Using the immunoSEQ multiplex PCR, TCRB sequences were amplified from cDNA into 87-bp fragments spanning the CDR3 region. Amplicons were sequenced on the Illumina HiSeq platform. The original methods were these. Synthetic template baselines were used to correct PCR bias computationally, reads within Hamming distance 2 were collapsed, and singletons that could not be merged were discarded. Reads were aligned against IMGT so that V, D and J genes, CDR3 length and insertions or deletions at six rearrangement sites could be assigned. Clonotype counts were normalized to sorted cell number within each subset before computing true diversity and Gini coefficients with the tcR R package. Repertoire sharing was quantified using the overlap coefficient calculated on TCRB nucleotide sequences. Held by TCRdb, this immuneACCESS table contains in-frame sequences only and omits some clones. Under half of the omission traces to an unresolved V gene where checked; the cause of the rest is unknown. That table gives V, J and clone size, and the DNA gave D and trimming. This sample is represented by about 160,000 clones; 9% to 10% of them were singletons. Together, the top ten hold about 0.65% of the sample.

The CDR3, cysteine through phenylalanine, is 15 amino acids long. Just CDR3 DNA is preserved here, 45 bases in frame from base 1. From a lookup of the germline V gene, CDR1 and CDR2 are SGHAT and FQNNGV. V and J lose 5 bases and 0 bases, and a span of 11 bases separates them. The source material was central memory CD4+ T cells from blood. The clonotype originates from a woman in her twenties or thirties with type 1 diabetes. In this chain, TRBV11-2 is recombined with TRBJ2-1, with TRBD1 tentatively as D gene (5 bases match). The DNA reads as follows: TGTGCCAGCAGCCCGAGACAGTCCTCCTACAATGAGCAGTTCTTC. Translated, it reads CASSPRQSSYNEQFF.